This T cell receptor beta chain is drawn from a study of blood T cell repertoires in COVID-19. The wider study: Donors in the United States, Italy and Spain gave samples during acute or convalescent COVID-19. T cells, B-cell-depleted T cells, or PBMCs provided the cDNA or gDNA that served as material.

TCRdb's table, derived via immunoSEQ multiplex PCR, lists solely in-frame clones and lacks some. Among about 42,000 clones listed, under 95% were seen once. The germline gives CDR1 SGHTA, CDR2 FQGTGA. The germline V and J ends were trimmed by 2 bases and 6 bases, with 16 bases remaining between them. This CDR3 has 16 amino acids. V and J are TRBV7-3 and TRBJ2-2; no definite D call. The sequenced material came from peripheral blood. The TCR comes from a man in his 70s with active COVID-19. The CDR3: CASSLLVKNIPGELFF. CDR3 DNA sequence: TGTGCCAGCAGCTTATTGGTCAAGAACATCCCCGGGGAGCTGTTTTTT.